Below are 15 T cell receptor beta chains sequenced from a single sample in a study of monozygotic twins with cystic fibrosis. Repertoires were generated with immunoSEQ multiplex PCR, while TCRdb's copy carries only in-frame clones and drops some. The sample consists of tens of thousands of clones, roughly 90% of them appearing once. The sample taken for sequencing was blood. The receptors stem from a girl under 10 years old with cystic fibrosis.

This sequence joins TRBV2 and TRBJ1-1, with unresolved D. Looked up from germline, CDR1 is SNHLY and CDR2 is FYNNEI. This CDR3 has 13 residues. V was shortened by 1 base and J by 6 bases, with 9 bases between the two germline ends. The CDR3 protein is CASSEELRSEAFF. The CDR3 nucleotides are TGTGCCAGCAGTGAAGAGTTACGGTCTGAAGCTTTCTTT.

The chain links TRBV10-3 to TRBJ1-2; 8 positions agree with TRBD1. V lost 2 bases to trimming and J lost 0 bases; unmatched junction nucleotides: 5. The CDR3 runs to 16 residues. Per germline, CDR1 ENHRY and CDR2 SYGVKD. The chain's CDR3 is CAISERGQVANYGYTF. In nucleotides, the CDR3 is TGTGCCATCAGTGAGCGGGGACAGGTAGCTAACTATGGCTACACCTTC.

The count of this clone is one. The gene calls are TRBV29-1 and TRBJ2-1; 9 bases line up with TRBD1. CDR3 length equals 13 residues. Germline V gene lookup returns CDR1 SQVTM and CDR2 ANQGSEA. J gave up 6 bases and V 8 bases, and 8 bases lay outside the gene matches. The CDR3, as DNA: TGCAGCTCACTCGACAGGGGGTTCAATGAGCAGTTCTTC. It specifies CSSLDRGFNEQFF.

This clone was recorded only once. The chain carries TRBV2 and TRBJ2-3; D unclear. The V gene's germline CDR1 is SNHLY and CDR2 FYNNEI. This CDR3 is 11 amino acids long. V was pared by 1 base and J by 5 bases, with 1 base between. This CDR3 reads CASSEGDTQYF. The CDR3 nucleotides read TGTGCCAGCAGTGAAGGAGATACGCAGTATTTT.

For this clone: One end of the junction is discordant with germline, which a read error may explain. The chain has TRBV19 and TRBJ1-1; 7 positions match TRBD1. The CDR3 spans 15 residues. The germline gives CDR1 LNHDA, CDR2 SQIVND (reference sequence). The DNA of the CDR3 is TGTGCCTGTAGTATCGGGACAGCGTCGAACACTGAAGCTTTCTTT. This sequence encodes CACSIGTASNTEAFF.

The CDR3 loop reads CASRKLPGEDTIYF. In DNA form, the CDR3 reads TGTGCCAGCAGGAAACTTCCAGGGGAGGACACCATATATTTT. The V and J genes are TRBV7-9 and TRBJ1-3; possible D gene TRBD1, 6 bases. The CDR3 is made up of 14 amino acids. The V gene lost 6 bases and the J gene lost 8 bases, with 17 bases spanning the gap. Germline-derived CDR1 and CDR2 are SEHNR and FQNEAQ (reference sequence).

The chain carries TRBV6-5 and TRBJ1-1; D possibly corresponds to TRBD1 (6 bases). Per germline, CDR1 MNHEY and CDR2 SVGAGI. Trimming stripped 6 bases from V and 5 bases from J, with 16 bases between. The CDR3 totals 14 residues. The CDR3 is CASRLTGFGTEAFF. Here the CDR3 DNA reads TGTGCCAGCAGATTGACAGGATTTGGGACTGAAGCTTTCTTT.

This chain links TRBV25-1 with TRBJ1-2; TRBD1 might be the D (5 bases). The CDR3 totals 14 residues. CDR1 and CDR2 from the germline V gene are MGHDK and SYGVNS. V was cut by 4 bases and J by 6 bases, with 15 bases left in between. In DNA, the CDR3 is TGTGCCAGCAGTGGCCTTTGGGGCGGGAATGGCTACACCTTC. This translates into CASSGLWGGNGYTF.

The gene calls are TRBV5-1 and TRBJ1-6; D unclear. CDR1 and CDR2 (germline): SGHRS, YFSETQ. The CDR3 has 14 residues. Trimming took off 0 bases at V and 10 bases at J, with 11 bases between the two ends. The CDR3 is CASSLGRRGSPLHF. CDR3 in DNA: TGCGCCAGCAGCTTGGGGAGGAGAGGATCACCCCTCCACTTT. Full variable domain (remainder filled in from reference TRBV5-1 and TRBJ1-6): KAGVTQTPRYLIKTRGQQVTLSCSPISGHRSVSWYQQTPGQGLQFLFEYFSETQRNKGNFPGRFSGRQFSNSRSEMNVSTLELGDSALYLCASSLGRRGSPLHFGNGTRLTVT.

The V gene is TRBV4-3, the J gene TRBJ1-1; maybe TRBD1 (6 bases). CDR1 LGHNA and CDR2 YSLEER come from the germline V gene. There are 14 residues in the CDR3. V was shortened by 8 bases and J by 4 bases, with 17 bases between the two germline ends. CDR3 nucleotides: TGCGCCAGCGGAACGACAGGCAGGAGCACTGAAGCTTTCTTT. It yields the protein CASGTTGRSTEAFF.

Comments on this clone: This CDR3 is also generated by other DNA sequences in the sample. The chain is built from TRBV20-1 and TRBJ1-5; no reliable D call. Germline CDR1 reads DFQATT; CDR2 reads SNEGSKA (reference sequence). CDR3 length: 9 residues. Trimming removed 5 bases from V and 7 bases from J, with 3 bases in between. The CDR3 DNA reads TGCAGTGCTGGGCAGCCCCAGCATTTT. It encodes CSAGQPQHF.

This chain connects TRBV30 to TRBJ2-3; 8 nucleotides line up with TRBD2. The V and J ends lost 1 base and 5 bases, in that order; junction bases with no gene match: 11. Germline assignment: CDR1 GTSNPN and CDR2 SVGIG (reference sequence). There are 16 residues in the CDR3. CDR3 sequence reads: CAWSGQPGLVRDTQYF. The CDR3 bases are TGTGCCTGGAGTGGACAACCGGGACTAGTTAGAGATACGCAGTATTTT.

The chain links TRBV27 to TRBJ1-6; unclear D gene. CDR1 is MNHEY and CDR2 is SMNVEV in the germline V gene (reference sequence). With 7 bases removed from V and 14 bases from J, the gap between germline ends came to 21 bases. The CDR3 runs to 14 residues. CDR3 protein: CASTESGLSGTLHF. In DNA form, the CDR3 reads TGTGCCAGCACGGAATCGGGATTGTCGGGCACCCTCCACTTT.

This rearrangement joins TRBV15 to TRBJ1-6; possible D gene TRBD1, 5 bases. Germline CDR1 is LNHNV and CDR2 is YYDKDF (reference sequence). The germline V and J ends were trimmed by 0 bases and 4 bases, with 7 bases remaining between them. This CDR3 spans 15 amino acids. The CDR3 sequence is CATSREGRYNSPLHF. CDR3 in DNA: TGTGCCACCAGCAGAGAGGGACGGTATAATTCACCCCTCCACTTT.

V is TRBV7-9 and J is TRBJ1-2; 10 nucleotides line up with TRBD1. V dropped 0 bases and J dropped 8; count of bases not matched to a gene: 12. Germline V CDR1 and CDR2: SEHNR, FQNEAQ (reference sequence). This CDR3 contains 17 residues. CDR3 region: CASSLAEAPPGQGGYTF. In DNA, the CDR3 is TGTGCCAGCAGCTTAGCGGAAGCACCTCCGGGACAGGGGGGCTACACCTTC.